The present entry profiles one T cell receptor (beta chain) with its context. These data come from a study of cytomegalovirus exposure and HLA in healthy donors. Study summary: Earlier findings included about 120 million unique TCR beta sequences obtained from 150 million to 200 million T cells.

In germline, CDR1 is SGHNT, CDR2 YYREEE (reference sequence). The CDR3 runs to 16 residues. V dropped 4 bases and J dropped 3; count of bases not matched to a gene: 10. Vbeta (60) and Jbeta (13) primers were used in the PCR. Libraries were prepared by immunoSEQ multiplex PCR; TCRdb keeps only in-frame clonotypes and omits some of them. The data show over 200,000 clones, about 74% seen once. The origin of this receptor is a young woman in good health and CMV-seronegative. The specimen was PBMCs. J is TRBJ1-1 and V is TRBV5-4; 9 bases line up with TRBD1. The CDR3 DNA reads as TGTGCCAGCAGCCTGGACAGGGGATATGAATACACTGAAGCTTTCTTT. Amino acids: CASSLDRGYEYTEAFF.